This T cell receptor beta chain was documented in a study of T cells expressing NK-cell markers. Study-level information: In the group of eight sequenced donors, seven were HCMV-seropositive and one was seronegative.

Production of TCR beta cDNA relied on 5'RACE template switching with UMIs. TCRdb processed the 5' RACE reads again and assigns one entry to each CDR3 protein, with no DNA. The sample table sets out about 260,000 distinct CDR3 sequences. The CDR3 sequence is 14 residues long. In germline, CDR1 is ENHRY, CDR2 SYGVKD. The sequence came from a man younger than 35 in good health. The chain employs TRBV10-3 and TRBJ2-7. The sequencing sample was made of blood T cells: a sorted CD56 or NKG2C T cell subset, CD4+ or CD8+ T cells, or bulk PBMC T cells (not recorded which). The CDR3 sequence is CAISESVAMGEQYF.